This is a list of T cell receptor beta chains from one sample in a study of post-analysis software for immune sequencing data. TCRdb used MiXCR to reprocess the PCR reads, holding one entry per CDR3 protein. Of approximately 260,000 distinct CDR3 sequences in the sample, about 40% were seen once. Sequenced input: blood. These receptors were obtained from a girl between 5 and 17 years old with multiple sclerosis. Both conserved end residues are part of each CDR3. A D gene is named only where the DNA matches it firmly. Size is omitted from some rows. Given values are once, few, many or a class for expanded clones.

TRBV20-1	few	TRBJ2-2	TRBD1	TGCAGTGCTAGAGATACCGGGACAGGGTATCCCGGGGAGCTGTTTTTT	CSARDTGTGYPGELFF
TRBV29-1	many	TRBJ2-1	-	TGCAGCGTTGAGTCGGCGGGGAACCTGAACCCTTACGGTGAGCAGTTCTTC	CSVESAGNLNPYGEQFF
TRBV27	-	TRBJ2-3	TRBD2	TGTGCCAGCAGCCCCCTGGGCGGGGGGCTCACAGATACGCAGTATTTT	CASSPLGGGLTDTQYF
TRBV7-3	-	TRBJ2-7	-	TGTGCCAGCAGCTTGCGGAGGGGGAGCGAGCAGTACTTC	CASSLRRGSEQYF
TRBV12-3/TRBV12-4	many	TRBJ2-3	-	TGTGCCAGCAGTCGGTTGGATGCTAGCACAGATACGCAGTATTTT	CASSRLDASTDTQYF
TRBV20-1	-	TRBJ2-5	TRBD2	TGCAGTGCTAGTTTAAGGGGACTAGCGGGAGGCGGTCTGAAGACCCAGTACTTC	CSASLRGLAGGGLKTQYF
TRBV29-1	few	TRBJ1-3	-	TGCAGCGTTGAGAGTGGGCGGGCTAACTCTGGAAACACCATATATTTT	CSVESGRANSGNTIYF
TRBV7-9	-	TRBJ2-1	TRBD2	TGTGCCAGCAGCCTAGGGGGACTAGCGGGACTCTACAATGAGCAGTTCTTC	CASSLGGLAGLYNEQFF
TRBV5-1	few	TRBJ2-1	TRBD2	TGCGCCAGCAGCTCCTCCAAGACTAGCGGGGGGCGGGGGGAGCAGTTCTTC	CASSSSKTSGGRGEQFF
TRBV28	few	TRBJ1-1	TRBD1	TGTGCCAGCAGTTCAAGGACAGGGACCATGAACACTGAAGCTTTCTTT	CASSSRTGTMNTEAFF
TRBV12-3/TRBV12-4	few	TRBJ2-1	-	TGTGCCAGCTGGAGCGGGTCCTACAATGAGCAGTTCTTC	CASWSGSYNEQFF
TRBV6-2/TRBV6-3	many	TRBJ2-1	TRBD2	TGTGCCAGCAGTCCGGGCGGGATAGTAGCGGGAGAGGAGTTCTTC	CASSPGGIVAGEEFF